This TCR beta chain comes out of a study of metastatic and nonmetastatic thyroid tumors. Study conclusions and caveats: A significant increase in TCR beta diversity was reportedly seen in malignant thyroid tumors relative to benign nodules, in blood and tumor.

TCRdb redid the clone calls on the PCR reads using MiXCR. Among 30,000 or so clones listed, around 20% were seen once. This clone came up many times. The antigen is undetermined. A much larger clone lies one base from this, so it may be a read error. The germline gives CDR1 LGHDT, CDR2 YNNKEL (reference sequence). The V end lost 2 bases, the J end lost 0 bases, and 10 bases lay between the germline ends. This CDR3 is 15 amino acids long. There were no patients who had received any treatment before thyroid surgery. The TCR sequence derives from a female donor with papillary thyroid cancer or a benign thyroid nodule (not recorded which). Some clones in this sample may be carry-over from other donors' samples. The chain is built from TRBV3-1 and TRBJ2-5; D gene uncertain. The sample was blood. The DNA of the CDR3 is TGTGCCAGCAGCCAAAGATTTGTGAACCAAGAGACCCAGTACTTC. This sequence encodes CASSQRFVNQETQYF.